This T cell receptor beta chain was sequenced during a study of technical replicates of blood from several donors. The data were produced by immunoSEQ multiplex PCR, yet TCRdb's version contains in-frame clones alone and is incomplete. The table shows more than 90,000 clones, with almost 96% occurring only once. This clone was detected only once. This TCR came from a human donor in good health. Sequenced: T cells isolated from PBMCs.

This CDR3 is CATKTGDSGNTIYF. The CDR3 DNA reads as TGTGCCACCAAGACAGGGGACTCTGGAAACACCATATATTTT. The rearrangement links TRBV11-1 to TRBJ1-3; 8 nucleotides match TRBD1. J lost 0 bases, V lost 10 bases, and 5 bases had no gene match. The germline gives CDR1 SGHAT, CDR2 FQDESV (reference sequence). This CDR3 is 14 amino acids long. The whole variable domain, filled in from reference TRBV11-1 and TRBJ1-3, reads EAEVAQSPRYKITEKSQAVAFWCDPISGHATLYWYRQILGQGPELLVQFQDESVVDDSQLPKDRFSAERLKGVDSTLKIQPAELGDSAMYLCATKTGDSGNTIYFGEGSWLTVV.